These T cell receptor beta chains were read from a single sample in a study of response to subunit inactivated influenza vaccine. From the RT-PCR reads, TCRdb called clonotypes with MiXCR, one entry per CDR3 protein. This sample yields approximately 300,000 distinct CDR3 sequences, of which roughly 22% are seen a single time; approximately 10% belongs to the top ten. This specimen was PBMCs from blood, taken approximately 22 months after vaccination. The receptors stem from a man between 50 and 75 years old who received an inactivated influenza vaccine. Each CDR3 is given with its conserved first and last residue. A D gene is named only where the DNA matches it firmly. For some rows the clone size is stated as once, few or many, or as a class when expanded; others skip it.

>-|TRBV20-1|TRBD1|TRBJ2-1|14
TGCAGTGGAAGGGGGCGGAGCTCCTACAATGAGCAGTTCTTC
CSGRGRSSYNEQFF
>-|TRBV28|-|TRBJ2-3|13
TGTGCCAGCAGTTTTCCGGTCTCAGATACGCAGTATTTT
CASSFPVSDTQYF
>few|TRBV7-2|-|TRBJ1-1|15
TGTGCCAGCAGCATAGACAGGCACATGAACACTGAAGCTTTCTTT
CASSIDRHMNTEAFF
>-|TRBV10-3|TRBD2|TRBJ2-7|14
TGTGCCATCAGTGAGGGACTGTGGGGGGGCGAGCAGTACTTC
CAISEGLWGGEQYF
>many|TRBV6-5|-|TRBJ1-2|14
TGTGCCAGCAGTTACGGGCCAACAGGCCGTGGCTACACCTTC
CASSYGPTGRGYTF
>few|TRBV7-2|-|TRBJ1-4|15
TGTGCCAGCAGCTTAGGGGGTCGGGCTAATGAAAAACTGTTTTTT
CASSLGGRANEKLFF
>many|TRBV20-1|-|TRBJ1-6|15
TGCAGTGCAAACCCAACAGGACGCTATAATTCACCCCTCCACTTT
CSANPTGRYNSPLHF
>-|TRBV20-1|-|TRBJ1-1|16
TGCAGTGCTGAGCCCCTAACAGGCCATCTGAACACTGAAGCTTTCTTT
CSAEPLTGHLNTEAFF
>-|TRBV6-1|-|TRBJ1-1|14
TGTGCCAGCAGAGAGTGGAGGAGAGACACTGAAGCTTTCTTT
CASREWRRDTEAFF
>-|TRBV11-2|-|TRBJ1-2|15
TGTGCCAGCAGCTTAGGATACCCAGGGAACGGTGGCTACACCTTC
CASSLGYPGNGGYTF
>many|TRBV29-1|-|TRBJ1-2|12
TGCAGCGTTGATGATGGGGCAAGCGGCTACACCTTC
CSVDDGASGYTF
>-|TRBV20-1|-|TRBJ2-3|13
TGCAGTGCTCCACACTCTAGCACAGATACGCAGTATTTT
CSAPHSSTDTQYF
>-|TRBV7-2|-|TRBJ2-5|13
TGTGCCAGCAGCTTCGGGGGAAAAGAGACCCAGTACTTC
CASSFGGKETQYF
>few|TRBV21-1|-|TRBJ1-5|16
TGTGCCAGCAGCAAACGGGGCAGGGTCTTAAGACAGCCCCAGCATTTT
CASSKRGRVLRQPQHF
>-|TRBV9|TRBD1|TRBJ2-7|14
TGTGCCAGCAGCGGACAGGGGAGCCATTACGAGCAGTACTTC
CASSGQGSHYEQYF
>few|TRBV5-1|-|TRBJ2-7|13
TGCGCCAGCAGCCGGGACTCTCTCTACGAGCAGTACTTC
CASSRDSLYEQYF
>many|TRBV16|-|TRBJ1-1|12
TGTGCCAGCAGCCACGGGGGGACTGAAGCTTTCTTT
CASSHGGTEAFF
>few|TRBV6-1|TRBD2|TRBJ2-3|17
TGTGCCAGCAGTCCGTCTAGCGGGGCTTTTGACACAGATACGCAGTATTTT
CASSPSSGAFDTDTQYF
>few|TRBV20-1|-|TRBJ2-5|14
TGCAGTGCTAGAAGGGACGGAGCGCTTGAGACCCAGTACTTC
CSARRDGALETQYF
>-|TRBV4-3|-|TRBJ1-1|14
TGCGCCAGCAGCCAAGCGGGGCTACGGACTGAAGCTTTCTTT
CASSQAGLRTEAFF
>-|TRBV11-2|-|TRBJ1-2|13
TGTGCCAGCAGTTCCCCCCGGCAGGGTGGCTACACCTTC
CASSSPRQGGYTF
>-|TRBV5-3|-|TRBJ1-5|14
TGTGCCAGAAGCTTCCGAGATAGCAATCAGCCCCAGCATTTT
CARSFRDSNQPQHF
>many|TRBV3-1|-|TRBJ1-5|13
TGTGCCAGCAGCCAAGATCGGTATCAGCCCCAGCATTTT
CASSQDRYQPQHF
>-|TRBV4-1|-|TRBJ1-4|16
TGCGCCAGCAGCCAAGAATCCGGGACGACTAATGAAAAACTGTTTTTT
CASSQESGTTNEKLFF
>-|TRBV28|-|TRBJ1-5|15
TGTGCCAGCAGTTCCCCGGGAACCGGCAATCAGCCCCAGCATTTT
CASSSPGTGNQPQHF
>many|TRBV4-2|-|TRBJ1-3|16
TGTGCCAGCAGCCAAGATTTAGCAGGGACTGGAAACACCATATATTTT
CASSQDLAGTGNTIYF
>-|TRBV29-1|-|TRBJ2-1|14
TGCAGCGCCAAGACTGGCGGAACCTACAATGAGCAGTTCTTC
CSAKTGGTYNEQFF
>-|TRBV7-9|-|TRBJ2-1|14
TGTGCCAGCAGCTTGGGCAGGGAATACAATGAGCAGTTCTTC
CASSLGREYNEQFF
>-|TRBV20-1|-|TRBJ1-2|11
TGCAGTGCTAGGGATGTCCAGGGCTACACCTTC
CSARDVQGYTF
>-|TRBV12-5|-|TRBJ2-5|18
TGTGCTAGTGGTTTGGGAACAGGTCTCACGTGGGGCCAAGAGACCCAGTACTTC
CASGLGTGLTWGQETQYF
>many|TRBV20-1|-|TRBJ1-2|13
TGCAGTGCGCCGGATCAGGGACTTGATGGCTACACCTTC
CSAPDQGLDGYTF
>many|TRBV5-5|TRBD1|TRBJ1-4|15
TGTGCCAGCAGCCTACCGGGACAGGGTGGTGAAAAACTGTTTTTT
CASSLPGQGGEKLFF
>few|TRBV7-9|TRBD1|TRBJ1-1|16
TGTGCCAGCAGCTTAGATCCGGGACAGGGCGGGACTGAAGCTTTCTTT
CASSLDPGQGGTEAFF
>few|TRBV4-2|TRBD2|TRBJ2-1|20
TGTGCCAGCAGCCAGGCGGCACTAGCGGGAGGAGTAGGAGGTTACAATGAGCAGTTCTTC
CASSQAALAGGVGGYNEQFF
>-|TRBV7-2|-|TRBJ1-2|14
TGTGCCAGCAGCTTAGGACTCCAGTTACCCGGCTACACCTTC
CASSLGLQLPGYTF
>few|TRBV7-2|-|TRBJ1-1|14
TGTGCCAGCAGCTTATCATCAGGGTACACTGAAGCTTTCTTT
CASSLSSGYTEAFF
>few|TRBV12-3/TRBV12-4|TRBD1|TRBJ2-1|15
TGTGCCAGCAGTTTAGCAGGGGGCAGGAACAATGAGCAGTTCTTC
CASSLAGGRNNEQFF
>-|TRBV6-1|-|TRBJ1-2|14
TGTGCCAGCATTCCCACAGGGAGGGGCTATGGCTACACCTTC
CASIPTGRGYGYTF
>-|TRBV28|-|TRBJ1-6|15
TGTGCCAGCAGTTTCCGAGCTCCTAGGCGTTCACCCCTCCACTTT
CASSFRAPRRSPLHF
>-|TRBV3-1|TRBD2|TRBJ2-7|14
TGTGCCAGCGGAACCGGGACTAGCGTCTACGAGCAGTACTTC
CASGTGTSVYEQYF
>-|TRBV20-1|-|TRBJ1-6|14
TGCAGTGCCAGGACCCGCGGGGATAATTCACCCCTCCACTTT
CSARTRGDNSPLHF
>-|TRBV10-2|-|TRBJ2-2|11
TGCGCCAGCAGATCCACCGGGGAGCTGTTTTTT
CASRSTGELFF
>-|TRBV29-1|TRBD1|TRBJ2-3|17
TGCAGCGTTGAGGTGCCCGGGACAGGCGCTAGCACAGATACGCAGTATTTT
CSVEVPGTGASTDTQYF
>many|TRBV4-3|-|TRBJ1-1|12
TGCGCCAGCAGCCAAGATTCCCGGGAAGCTTTCTTT
CASSQDSREAFF